This T cell receptor beta chain is from a study of T cells in Graves' hyperthyroidism and ophthalmopathy. Study-wide results and caveats: Ophthalmopathy was predicted by the model a median of roughly 6.6 months ahead of onset.

This clonotype was counted at least ten times. What it recognizes is unknown. RNA transcripts served as the template for amplifying TCR beta CDR3 regions. The TCR CDR3 was amplified in a first-round RT-PCR using the HTBI primer set. TCRdb redid the calling of the multiplex PCR reads with MiXCR, one entry per CDR3 protein. The table lists roughly 290,000 distinct CDR3 sequences, over 15% of them singletons. The V segment lost 4 bases and the J segment 7 bases; nucleotides outside the gene matches: 4. The CDR3 is made up of 13 amino acids. Per germline, CDR1 SGHRS and CDR2 YFSETQ. The rearrangement links TRBV5-1 to TRBJ2-1, with 8 positions matching TRBD1. The source material was blood. The clonotype comes from a woman aged 55-69 years with Graves' ophthalmopathy. CDR3 region: CASSPTGGNEQFF. The CDR3 nucleotides read TGCGCCAGCAGCCCCACAGGGGGAAATGAGCAGTTCTTC.